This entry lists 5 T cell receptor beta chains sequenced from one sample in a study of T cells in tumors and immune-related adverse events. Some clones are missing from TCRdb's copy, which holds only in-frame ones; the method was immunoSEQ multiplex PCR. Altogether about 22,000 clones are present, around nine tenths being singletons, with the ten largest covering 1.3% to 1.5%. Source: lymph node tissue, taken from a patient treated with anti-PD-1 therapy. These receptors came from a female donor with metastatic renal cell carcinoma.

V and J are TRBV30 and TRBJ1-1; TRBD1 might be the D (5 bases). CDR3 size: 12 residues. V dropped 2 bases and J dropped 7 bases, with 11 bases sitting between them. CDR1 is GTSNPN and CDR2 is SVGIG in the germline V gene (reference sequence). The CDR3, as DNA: TGTGCCTGGAGTAGAGGGCAGGGTGAAGCTTTCTTT. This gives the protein CAWSRGQGEAFF.

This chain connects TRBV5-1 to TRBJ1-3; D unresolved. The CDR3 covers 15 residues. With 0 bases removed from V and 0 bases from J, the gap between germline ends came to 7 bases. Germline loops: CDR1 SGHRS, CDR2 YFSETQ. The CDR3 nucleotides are TGCGCCAGCAGCTTGGCTGAGCTCTCTGGAAACACCATATATTTT. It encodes CASSLAELSGNTIYF. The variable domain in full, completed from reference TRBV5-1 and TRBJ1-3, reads KAGVTQTPRYLIKTRGQQVTLSCSPISGHRSVSWYQQTPGQGLQFLFEYFSETQRNKGNFPGRFSGRQFSNSRSEMNVSTLELGDSALYLCASSLAELSGNTIYFGEGSWLTVV.

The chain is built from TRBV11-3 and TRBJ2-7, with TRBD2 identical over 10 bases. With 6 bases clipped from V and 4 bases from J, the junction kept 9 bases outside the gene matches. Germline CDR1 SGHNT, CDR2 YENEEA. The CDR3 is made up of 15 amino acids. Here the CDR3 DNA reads TGTGCCAGCAGACGATCTCCTAGCGGGAGTTACGAGCAGTACTTC. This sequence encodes CASRRSPSGSYEQYF.

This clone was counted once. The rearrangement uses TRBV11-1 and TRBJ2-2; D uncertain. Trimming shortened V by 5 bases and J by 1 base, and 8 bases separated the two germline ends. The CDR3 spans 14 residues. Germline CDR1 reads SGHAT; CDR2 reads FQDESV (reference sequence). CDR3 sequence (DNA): TGTGCCAGCAGCCCGAACAGGAACACCGGGGAGCTGTTTTTT. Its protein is CASSPNRNTGELFF.

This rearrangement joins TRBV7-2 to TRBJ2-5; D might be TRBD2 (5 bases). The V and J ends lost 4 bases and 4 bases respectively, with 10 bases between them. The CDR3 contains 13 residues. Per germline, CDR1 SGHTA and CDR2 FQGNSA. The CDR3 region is CASSSWTGETQYF. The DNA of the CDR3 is TGTGCCAGCAGCTCCTGGACTGGAGAGACCCAGTACTTC.